This T cell receptor (beta chain) was sequenced for a study of T cell responses to AZD1222 COVID-19 vaccine. Sequenced by immunoSEQ multiplex PCR; TCRdb stores in-frame clones only, minus some. The data show fewer than 120,000 clones, around 80% seen once. V was cut by 4 bases and J by 1 base, with 11 bases left in between. Germline V gives CDR1 SGDLS, CDR2 YYNGEE. There are 14 residues in the CDR3. The J gene is TRBJ1-1, the V gene TRBV9, with TRBD1 as a possible D gene (6 bases). This receptor was taken from an adult in good health. This material consisted of peripheral blood, taken on day 0 of AZD1222 vaccination. The CDR3 loop is CASSSGDGNTEAFF. In nucleotides, the CDR3 is TGTGCCAGCAGCTCAGGGGACGGGAACACTGAAGCTTTCTTT.